This TCR beta chain was documented in a study of T cells in Graves' hyperthyroidism and ophthalmopathy (dated by TCRdb to the late 2010s). Study-wide context: Peripheral blood samples were taken at initial diagnosis, before any treatment was given. To identify distinguishing TCR V-J signatures, a discovery cohort of around 100 patients was used, comprising some 45 with Graves' ophthalmopathy and some 60 with stable Graves' hyperthyroidism. Prospective prediction of ophthalmopathy was tested in an independent validation cohort of fewer than 20 hyperthyroidism patients and 17 patients who later progressed to ophthalmopathy. The roughly 90 discovery patients were divided at random into training and test sets in a 7:3 ratio. Thyroid tissue and blood T-cell repertoires from about six Graves' hyperthyroidism patients were also compared in the study. Once sampling was done, hyperthyroidism patients were given methimazole at a starting dose of 30 mg daily, whereas ophthalmopathy patients were given high-dose intravenous methylprednisolone. According to the paper, TCR Vbeta CDR3 sequencing was carried out on roughly 130 peripheral blood samples, which came from fewer than 50 ophthalmopathy, about 75 hyperthyroidism and roughly 17 progressor patients.

In its sample, this clonotype was seen many times. The target of this receptor is not known. No much larger clone is present one base from it, and per-base qualities are unavailable. Amplification of TCR beta CDR3 regions was carried out from RNA transcripts. The TCR CDR3 was subjected to a first round of RT-PCR using the HTBI primer set and the Qiagen OneStep RT-PCR kit. The libraries were constructed in a second round of multiplex PCR and then size-selected and purified. The libraries were sequenced on an Illumina HiSeq2000 using paired-end 100 bp reads. In the paper's pipeline: SOAPnuke was used to process the raw data, with reads discarded if the reads contained adapters or uncalled bases, had a mean Phred below 15, or lacked an exact constant-primer or identifier match. COPE v1.2.5 was used to merge the high-quality paired reads, and each unique nucleotide sequence was defined as a clonotype. MiTCR v1.1 was used to align the clonotypes against IMGT TRBV, TRBD and TRBJ reference segments. The analysis was restricted to V-J combinations with a frequency above 0.0001, which together covered around 99% of the repertoires. A TCS score was defined as the ratio of F50 (clonal expansion) to E x V (chaos), with BLOSUM62-based TCRdist applied between CDR3 peptides within each V-J. Welch's t-statistics and random forest reduced fewer than 600 V-J features to some 14, which were used in a naive Bayes classifier (R e1071). The public sequencing data were trimmed at Q25 with fastp and processed into clonotypes with MiXCR by TCRdb, which kept only in-frame beta chains. Rows are combined by CDR3 protein, so each entry shows the most common genes and DNA. TCRdb, not the authors, supplied the V and J calls. The sample table records around 600,000 distinct CDR3 sequences; 11% to 15% of these occur just once. Of the sample, 7% to 9% is held by the ten largest clones.

The investigation overall reported the following: In validation, progression to ophthalmopathy was predicted by the model with around 70% sensitivity and 72.22% specificity, a median of roughly 6 months before onset. A 13 V-J signature model separated ophthalmopathy from stable hyperthyroidism, with 87.88% sensitivity and 81.08% specificity in cross-validation and 80%/75% in testing. Most expanded thyroid clonotypes (frequency above 0.001) were also found in blood, which suggests that blood repertoires may mirror thyroid immune responses. No statistical method was used to fix the sample size in advance, and group allocation was not hidden from the investigators.

Including cysteine and phenylalanine, the CDR3 has 15 amino acids. The kept DNA is CDR3 alone, 45 bases in frame from the first base. As encoded in the germline V gene, CDR1 is SNHLY while CDR2 is FYNNEI. Germline trimming amounts to 4 bases on V and 0 bases on J, with 3 as the count of junction bases outside the gene matches. Ophthalmopathy patients had moderately to severely active disease, Clinical Activity Score of at least 3, NOSPECS grade of at least 4, and duration under 3 months. The study excluded patients with uncontrolled infections, other autoimmune diseases, pregnancy or lactation. Diagnoses were established on the basis of clinical symptoms, serum thyroxine and TRAb, thyroid ultrasound, and orbital computed tomography. PBMCs were separated from under 12 ml of fresh peripheral blood using Ficoll-Paque density gradient centrifugation. Trizol reagent was used to extract total RNA, and RNA quality was then checked on an Agilent 2100 Bioanalyzer.

Sequenced sample: blood. This chain joins TRBV2 to TRBJ1-2, and 9 junction bases match TRBD1. This TCR was recovered from a woman aged 18-30 years with Graves' ophthalmopathy. The DNA is as follows: TGTGCCAGCAGTGCAGGGACAGGGCCTAACTATGGCTACACCTTC. This yields the protein CASSAGTGPNYGYTF.